This T cell receptor beta chain comes out of a study of T-cell reconstitution after alpha-beta-depleted transplantation in children. Study-wide results and caveats: Several patients had high TCRbeta diversity at day 60; it came from surviving recipient T cells and thymic progenitors. Several hundred expanded graft clones reportedly supplied alpha-beta T cells about two months after transplant. When one year had passed after transplant, most T-cell counts and diversity came from newly produced T cells.

Turning to this clonotype: The antigen is not known.

V dropped 3 bases and J dropped 6; count of bases not matched to a gene: 6. The CDR3 runs 14 residues. The germline V gene encodes CDR1 ENHRY and CDR2 SYGVKD. Using unique molecular identifiers, the investigators prepared the TCRbeta library. Each CDR3 protein is one row after TCRdb ran MiXCR on the PCR reads. The repertoire consists of more than 300,000 distinct CDR3 sequences, with roughly 16% occurring once and the leading ten covering roughly 40%. This clonotype originated in a male patient aged 2 to 10 who had a stem cell transplant for acute lymphoblastic leukemia, so the T cells may come from the graft donor. Sequencing was performed on PBMCs, mostly from graft donor cells, taken 360 days after TCRalphabeta/CD19-depleted stem cell transplant. This chain joins TRBV10-3 and TRBJ2-3, with 7 bases fitting TRBD2. The CDR3 DNA follows: TGTGCCATCAGTGAAGGGTCGCGGGGGGATACGCAGTATTTT. It specifies CAISEGSRGDTQYF.